The entry below gives a single TCR beta chain sequence along with its context. The source of the sample is a study of blood T cell repertoires in COVID-19. Study information: COVID-19 samples, acute and convalescent, were from the United States, Italy and Spain. T cells, B-cell-depleted T cells, or PBMCs provided the cDNA or gDNA that served as material.

Per the original data handling: Reference gene primer amplification gave nucleated cell count estimates. Sequencing was performed with immunoSEQ multiplex PCR; in TCRdb, only in-frame clones are kept and a portion is missing. The V and J calls and the clone size are those of that table, but D and trimming were determined from the DNA. The table records around 21,000 clones, around nine tenths of them present only once. The CDR3 is 15 residues long. Germline CDR1 is SGDLS and CDR2 is YYNGEE. The trim removed 4 bases at V and 8 bases at J, leaving 11 bases unmatched. The chain is built from TRBV9 and TRBJ1-4; TRBD1 aligns across 7 bases. The sample comprised peripheral blood. The sequence came from an elderly woman with active COVID-19. CDR3 DNA: TGTGCCAGCAGCCCCTTGACAGGGATGGGGGAAAAACTGTTTTTT. Protein: CASSPLTGMGEKLFF.